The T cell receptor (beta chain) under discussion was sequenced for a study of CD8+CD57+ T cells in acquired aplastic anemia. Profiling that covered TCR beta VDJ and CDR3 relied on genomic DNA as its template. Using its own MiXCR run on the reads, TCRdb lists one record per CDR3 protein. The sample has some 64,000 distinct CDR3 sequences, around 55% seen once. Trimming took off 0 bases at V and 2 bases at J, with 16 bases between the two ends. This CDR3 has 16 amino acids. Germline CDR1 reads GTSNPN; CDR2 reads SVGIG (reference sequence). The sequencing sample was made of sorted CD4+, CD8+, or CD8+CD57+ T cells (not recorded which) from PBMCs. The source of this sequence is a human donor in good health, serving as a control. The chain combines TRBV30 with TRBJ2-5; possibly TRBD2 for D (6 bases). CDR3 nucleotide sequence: TGTGCCTGGAGTGTAAGGCGGCTAGCGCCGCAAGAGACCCAGTACTTC. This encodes CAWSVRRLAPQETQYF. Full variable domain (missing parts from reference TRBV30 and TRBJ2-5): SQTIHQWPATLVQPVGSPLSLECTVEGTSNPNLYWYRQAAGRGLQLLFYSVGIGQISSEVPQNLSASRPQDRQFILSSKKLLLSDSGFYLCAWSVRRLAPQETQYFGPGTRLLVL.